This T cell receptor beta chain originates from a study of PD-L1 blockade in urothelial cancer. In the study overall: Blood was analyzed 3 weeks (second dose) and 6 weeks after treatment start. Median T cell yield per blood sample was 110,000 to 150,000 cells.

CDR1 and CDR2 (germline): SNHLY, FYNNEI. J was trimmed by 3 bases and V by 6 bases; bases with no gene match: 11. This CDR3 region has 18 residues. This clone occurred once. Time point: pretreatment peripheral blood. Measured with immunoSEQ multiplex PCR; TCRdb has only the in-frame clones, and not every one. Found here are 98,000 or so clones, 90% of them singletons; the top ten hold approximately 1.5%. Sequenced here: PBMCs, sampled around atezolizumab (anti-PD-L1) treatment. The TCR comes from a man between 60 and 75 years old with urothelial cancer. The chain is built from TRBV2 and TRBJ2-2; 12 positions match TRBD1. The CDR3 here is CASSPWGTGGVDTGELFF. CDR3 coding DNA: TGTGCCAGCAGCCCATGGGGGACAGGGGGCGTCGACACCGGGGAGCTGTTTTTT.